Shown below are 27 T cell receptor beta chains from a single sample sequenced in a study of cytomegalovirus exposure and HLA in healthy donors. Both 60 Vbeta primers and 13 Jbeta primers went into the PCR. The repertoire was sequenced with immunoSEQ multiplex PCR; TCRdb's copy has only in-frame clones and lacks some. The sample has some 85,000 clones, 84% seen once. Sample: PBMCs. The receptors originated from a man younger than 35 in good health and CMV-seronegative.

This clone appeared a few times. Here the CDR3 reads CASSFGTGILSNQPQHF. The CDR3 nucleotides are TGTGCCAGCAGCTTTGGTACAGGGATACTTAGCAATCAGCCCCAGCATTTT. The J gene is TRBJ1-5, the V gene TRBV7-2, with D possibly TRBD1 on 6 matching bases. Looked up from germline, CDR1 is SGHTA and CDR2 is FQGNSA. The CDR3 runs 17 residues. V lost 3 bases and J lost 0, with 15 bases in between. Using reference TRBV7-2 and TRBJ1-5 for the parts outside the CDR3, the full variable domain is GAGVSQSPSNKVTEKGKDVELRCDPISGHTALYWYRQSLGQGLEFLIYFQGNSAPDKSGLPSDRFSAERTGGSVSTLTIQRTQQEDSAVYLCASSFGTGILSNQPQHFGDGTRLSIL.

The chain links TRBV12-5 to TRBJ2-2; 9 nucleotides align to TRBD2. The V and J ends lost 6 bases and 6 bases, in that order; junction bases with no gene match: 11. The CDR3 is 16 amino acids. Germline values: CDR1 LGHNT, CDR2 FRNRAP. The CDR3 sequence is CASGFGSGSSSGELFF. In nucleotides, the CDR3 is TGTGCTAGTGGCTTCGGTAGCGGGAGCTCGTCCGGGGAGCTGTTTTTT.

This chain links TRBV6-5 with TRBJ2-5; 7 bases map to TRBD1. V shed 4 bases and J 5 bases; nucleotides not matched to a gene: 7. Germline values: CDR1 MNHEY, CDR2 SVGAGI. CDR3 length: 14 amino acids. CDR3 nucleotides: TGTGCCAGCAGTTTATATACAGGGGCGGAGACCCAGTACTTC. Translating it yields CASSLYTGAETQYF.

The V call is TRBV10-1, the J call TRBJ2-3, with D hard to call. From germline, CDR1 is WNHNN and CDR2 SYGVQD (reference sequence). The CDR3 consists of 12 residues. Trimming shortened V by 6 bases and J by 10 bases, and 14 bases separated the two germline ends. CDR3 bases: TGCGCCAGCAGCCGAGGTGGGTTGCCGCAGTATTTT. It is translated as CASSRGGLPQYF.

V gene TRBV28 combines with J gene TRBJ1-3; a possible D gene is TRBD1 (5 bases). Germline V CDR1 and CDR2: MDHEN, SYDVKM. The CDR3 covers 14 residues. Trimming shortened V by 3 bases and J by 4 bases, and 10 bases separated the two germline ends. Here the CDR3 DNA reads TGTGCCAGCAGTTTCCAGGGCATCGGAAACACCATATATTTT. This codes for CASSFQGIGNTIYF.

The chain carries TRBV7-3 and TRBJ1-2; the D gene is possibly TRBD1 (6 bases). V shed 5 bases and J shed 4 bases, with 11 bases lying between them. CDR3 length: 13 amino acids. CDR1 is SGHTA, CDR2 FQGTGA, per germline. CDR3 coding DNA: TGTGCCAGCAGCCCCAGGGGAAGCTATGGCTACACCTTC. Protein sequence: CASSPRGSYGYTF.

The V call is TRBV4-2, the J call TRBJ2-5, with 8 bases identical to TRBD1. The CDR3 is 16 residues long. Germline assignment: CDR1 LGHNA and CDR2 YNFKEQ. Losses at the gene ends were 0 bases for V and 7 bases for J; bases not matched to a gene: 10. The CDR3 coding sequence is TGTGCCAGCAGCCAAGAAATCAGGGGGCGCCGAGTGACCCAGTACTTC. Protein: CASSQEIRGRRVTQYF.

This clone was recorded once. For the CDR3, the DNA is TGTGCCAGCAGAGGAGGGGGCACTAATGAAAAACTGTTTTTT. It codes for CASRGGGTNEKLFF. V usage is TRBV28 and J usage is TRBJ1-4, with 7 bases that match TRBD1. The J segment lost 2 bases and the V segment lost 6 bases, leaving 3 bases of the junction unmatched. The CDR3 runs to 14 residues. Germline values: CDR1 MDHEN, CDR2 SYDVKM.

The chain links TRBV19 to TRBJ2-1, with TRBD2 matching 13 bases. The germline V gene has CDR1 LNHDA and CDR2 SQIVND (reference sequence). This CDR3 contains 16 residues. The V gene end was trimmed by 0 bases and the J gene end by 9 bases; junction bases not matched to a gene: 5. The CDR3 protein is CASSIETSGGISEQFF. CDR3 nucleotide sequence: TGTGCCAGTAGTATAGAGACTAGCGGGGGGATTAGTGAGCAGTTCTTC.

CDR3 in amino acids: CASSRSAYQETQYF. DNA of the CDR3: TGTGCCAGCAGCCGATCAGCGTACCAAGAGACCCAGTACTTC. The V and J genes are TRBV27 and TRBJ2-5; D gene unclear. Germline V gene sequence: CDR1 MNHEY, CDR2 SMNVEV (reference sequence). Trimming pared 6 bases from V and 0 bases from J, leaving 11 bases between. CDR3 length equals 14 residues.

This chain uses TRBV7-9 with TRBJ2-7, with 12 bases identical to TRBD2. V lost 1 base, J lost 1 base, and 8 bases stayed unmatched. There are 18 residues in the CDR3. The germline gives CDR1 SEHNR, CDR2 FQNEAQ (reference sequence). Here the CDR3 DNA reads TGTGCCAGCAGCTTAGGGTCTAGCGGGAGGGCCCTGTCCTACGAGCAGTACTTC. Translation: CASSLGSSGRALSYEQYF.

The V gene is TRBV7-9, the J gene TRBJ1-1; 12 nucleotides agree with TRBD1. J lost 5 bases, V lost 5 bases, and 6 bases had no gene match. Germline V gene data show CDR1 as SEHNR and CDR2 as FQNEAQ (reference sequence). This CDR3 comprises 15 residues. In DNA, the CDR3 is TGTGCCAGCAGCCGGGGACAGGGGGCAGGAACTGAAGCTTTCTTT. This codes for CASSRGQGAGTEAFF.

The chain employs TRBV11-2 and TRBJ2-7; D might be TRBD2 (6 bases). V gave up 5 bases and J gave up 2 bases, with 16 bases separating them. There are 15 residues in the CDR3. Germline lookup yields CDR1 SGHAT and CDR2 FQNNGV. In DNA, the CDR3 is TGTGCCAGCAGCCCGAGACTAGGGACTGCCTACGAGCAGTACTTC. It is translated as CASSPRLGTAYEQYF.

The rearrangement joins TRBV4-3 to TRBJ2-1, with TRBD2 matching over 8 bases. V lost 5 bases to trimming and J lost 6 bases; unmatched junction nucleotides: 12. The germline V gene encodes CDR1 LGHNA and CDR2 YSLEER. The CDR3 is 16 amino acids. Here the CDR3 reads CASSEGLAGLTNEQFF. The CDR3 region has the DNA TGCGCCAGCAGCGAGGGGCTAGCGGGCCTAACCAATGAGCAGTTCTTC.

The chain links TRBV7-9 to TRBJ1-6; TRBD1 matches 7 bases. The CDR3 sequence is 15 residues long. V lost 2 bases to trimming and J lost 9 bases; unmatched junction nucleotides: 7. Germline CDR1 SEHNR, CDR2 FQNEAQ (reference sequence). CDR3 protein: CASSLFSGQTSPLHF. As DNA, the CDR3 is TGTGCCAGCAGCTTATTCTCGGGACAGACTTCACCCCTCCACTTT.

The chain combines TRBV28 with TRBJ1-1; D perhaps matches TRBD1 (6 bases). Trimming left V 4 bases short and J 11 bases short, with 14 bases between. Per germline, CDR1 MDHEN and CDR2 SYDVKM. This CDR3 has 12 residues. CDR3 region: CASSSGQLGAFF. In nucleotides, the CDR3 is TGTGCCAGCAGTTCCGGACAGCTTGGGGCTTTCTTT.

The rearrangement joins TRBV11-2 to TRBJ2-3; 8 bases are shared with TRBD1. Per germline, CDR1 SGHAT and CDR2 FQNNGV. This CDR3 has 16 residues. V shed 4 bases and J 2 bases; nucleotides not matched to a gene: 8. For the CDR3, the DNA is TGTGCCAGCAGCTCAACTGGGACAGGATACACAGATACGCAGTATTTT. Translation: CASSSTGTGYTDTQYF.

This clone was observed a single time. CDR3 nucleotide sequence: TGTGCCAGCTCACCAGAGGGTTATAGCAATCAGCCCCAGCATTTT. The encoded protein is CASSPEGYSNQPQHF. This chain joins TRBV18 and TRBJ1-5; unclear D gene. V lost 2 bases, J lost 0 bases, and 8 bases lay in between. The germline gives CDR1 KGHSH, CDR2 LQKENI. The CDR3 extends over 15 amino acids.

The rearrangement joins TRBV7-6 to TRBJ2-7, with TRBD1 matching 9 bases. V shed 3 bases, J shed 6 bases, and the junction held 0 bases outside the gene matches. Per germline, CDR1 SGHVS and CDR2 FNYEAQ. The CDR3 has 12 amino acids. In DNA, the CDR3 is TGTGCCAGCAGCTTGACAGGGGGCGAGCAGTACTTC. Translation gives CASSLTGGEQYF.

This clone was counted a few times. V is TRBV19 and J is TRBJ1-2; 9 nucleotides align to TRBD1. The CDR3 spans 15 residues. J was trimmed by 4 bases and V by 3 bases; bases with no gene match: 6. Germline loops: CDR1 LNHDA, CDR2 SQIVND (reference sequence). Here the CDR3 reads CASSITGGYGYGYTF. CDR3 nucleotide sequence: TGTGCCAGTAGTATCACAGGGGGCTACGGCTATGGCTACACCTTC.

The V call is TRBV11-2, the J call TRBJ2-5, with 7 bases fitting TRBD1. Germline-derived CDR1 and CDR2 are SGHAT and FQNNGV. After removal of 6 bases from V and 5 bases from J, the junction contained 9 bases not matched to a gene. CDR3 length equals 14 residues. The CDR3 sequence is CASRPGQAGETQYF. CDR3 in DNA: TGTGCCAGCAGGCCAGGACAGGCCGGGGAGACCCAGTACTTC.

The DNA for the CDR3 is TGTGCCAGCAGCGAACTTAAAAACTCGAACACCGGGGAGCTGTTTTTT. Translating gives CASSELKNSNTGELFF. The chain links TRBV9 to TRBJ2-2; D is unclear. V lost 3 bases, J lost 0 bases, and 12 bases lay in between. The CDR3 totals 16 residues. Germline V gene lookup returns CDR1 SGDLS and CDR2 YYNGEE.

V is TRBV15 and J is TRBJ2-1; possibly TRBD2 for D (6 bases). Trimming pared 1 base from V and 7 bases from J, leaving 11 bases between. This CDR3 has 14 residues. Germline V gene lookup returns CDR1 LNHNV and CDR2 YYDKDF (reference sequence). The CDR3 DNA reads as TGTGCCACCAGCAGAGGGGACTCCGTAAATGAGCAGTTCTTC. It translates to CATSRGDSVNEQFF.

The rearrangement joins TRBV6-6 to TRBJ2-7, with a weak D call TRBD1 (6 bases). The CDR3 is made up of 13 amino acids. V was trimmed by 6 bases and J by 7 bases, leaving 16 bases between them. Looked up from germline, CDR1 is MNHNY and CDR2 is SVGAGI (reference sequence). CDR3 region: CASSLSTQGEQYF. As DNA, the CDR3 is TGTGCCAGCAGCCTAAGTACCCAGGGGGAGCAGTACTTC.

This rearrangement joins TRBV15 to TRBJ1-1, with D unclear. V lost 1 base to trimming and J lost 7 bases, with 13 bases between them. The germline V gene encodes CDR1 LNHNV and CDR2 YYDKDF (reference sequence). The CDR3 has 14 residues. The CDR3 DNA sequence: TGTGCCACCAGCAGAGTACAATGGAGGATTGAAGCTTTCTTT. Its protein product is CATSRVQWRIEAFF.

The V and J genes are TRBV6-5 and TRBJ1-5, with 7 positions matching TRBD1. Trimming took 6 bases from V and 11 from J; bases not matched to a gene: 10. Germline-derived CDR1 and CDR2 are MNHEY and SVGAGI. The CDR3 runs to 13 residues. The CDR3 sequence: CASRPLHQGAQHF. The CDR3 DNA reads as TGTGCCAGCAGACCACTCCACCAGGGGGCCCAGCATTTT.

The chain joins TRBV7-2 to TRBJ2-7; D is undetermined. The CDR3 sequence is 11 residues long. Germline V gene data show CDR1 as SGHTA and CDR2 as FQGNSA. V lost 3 bases and J lost 4, with 4 bases in between. For the CDR3, the DNA is TGTGCCAGCAGCTTGAGATACGAGCAGTACTTC. Its protein product is CASSLRYEQYF.